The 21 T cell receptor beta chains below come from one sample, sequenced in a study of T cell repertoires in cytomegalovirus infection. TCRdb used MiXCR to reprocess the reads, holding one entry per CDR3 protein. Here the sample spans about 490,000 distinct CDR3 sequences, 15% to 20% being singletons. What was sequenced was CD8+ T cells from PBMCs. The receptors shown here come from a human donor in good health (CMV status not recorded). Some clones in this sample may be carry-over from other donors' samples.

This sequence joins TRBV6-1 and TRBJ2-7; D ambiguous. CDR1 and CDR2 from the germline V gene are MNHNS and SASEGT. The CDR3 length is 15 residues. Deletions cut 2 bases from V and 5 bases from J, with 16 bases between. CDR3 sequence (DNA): TGTGCCAGCAGTGAAAACGCCCCCTTACTGGACGAGCAGTACTTC. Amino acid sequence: CASSENAPLLDEQYF.

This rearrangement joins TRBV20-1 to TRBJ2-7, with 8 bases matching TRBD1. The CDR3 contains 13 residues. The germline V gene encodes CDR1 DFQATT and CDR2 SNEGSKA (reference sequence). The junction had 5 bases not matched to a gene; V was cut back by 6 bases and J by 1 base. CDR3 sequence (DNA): TGCAGTGCGAAGGACAGGGATTCCTACGAGCAGTACTTC. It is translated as CSAKDRDSYEQYF.

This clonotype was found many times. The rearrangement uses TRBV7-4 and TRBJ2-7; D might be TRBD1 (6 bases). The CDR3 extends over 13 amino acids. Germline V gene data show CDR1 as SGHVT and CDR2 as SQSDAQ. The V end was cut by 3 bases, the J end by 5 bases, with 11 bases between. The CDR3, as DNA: TGTGCCAGCAGCTTGGGCAGGGGCCACGAGCAGTACTTC. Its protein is CASSLGRGHEQYF.

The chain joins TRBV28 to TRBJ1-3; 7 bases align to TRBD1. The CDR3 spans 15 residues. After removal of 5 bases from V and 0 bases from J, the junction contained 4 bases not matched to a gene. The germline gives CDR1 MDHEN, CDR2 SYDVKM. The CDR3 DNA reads TGTGCCAGCAGTACTTACAGGGGCTCTGGAAACACCATATATTTT. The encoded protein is CASSTYRGSGNTIYF. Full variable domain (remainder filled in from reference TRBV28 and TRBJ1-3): DVKVTQSSRYLVKRTGEKVFLECVQDMDHENMFWYRQDPGLGLRLIYFSYDVKMKEKGDIPEGYSVSREKKERFSLILESASTNQTSMYLCASSTYRGSGNTIYFGEGSWLTVV.

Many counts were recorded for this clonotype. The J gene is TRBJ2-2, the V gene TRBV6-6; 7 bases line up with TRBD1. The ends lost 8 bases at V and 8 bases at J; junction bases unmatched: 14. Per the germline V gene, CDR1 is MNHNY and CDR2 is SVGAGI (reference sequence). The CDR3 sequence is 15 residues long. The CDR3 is CASLGQTGLTGELFF. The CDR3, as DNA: TGTGCCAGCCTCGGGCAGACAGGGCTGACGGGGGAGCTGTTTTTT.

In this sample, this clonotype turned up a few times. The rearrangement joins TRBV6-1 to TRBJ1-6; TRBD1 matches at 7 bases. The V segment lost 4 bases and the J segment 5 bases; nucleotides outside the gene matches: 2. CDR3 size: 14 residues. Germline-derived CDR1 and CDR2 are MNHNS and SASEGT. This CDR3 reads CASSGDRHNSPLHF. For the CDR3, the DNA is TGTGCCAGCAGTGGGGACAGACATAATTCACCCCTCCACTTT.

Here the CDR3 DNA reads TGCAGTGCTAGAGACAGCCTCTCTGGAAACACCATATATTTT. Translation: CSARDSLSGNTIYF. The V and J genes are TRBV20-1 and TRBJ1-3; no firm D call. The germline V and J ends were trimmed by 0 bases and 0 bases, with 6 bases remaining between them. CDR1 DFQATT and CDR2 SNEGSKA come from the germline V gene (reference sequence). The CDR3 has 14 residues.

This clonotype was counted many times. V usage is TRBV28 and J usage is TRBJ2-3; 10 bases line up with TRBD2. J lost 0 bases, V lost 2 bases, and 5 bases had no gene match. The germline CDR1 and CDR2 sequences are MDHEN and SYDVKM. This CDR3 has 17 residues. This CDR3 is CASSLGLAEGSTDTQYF. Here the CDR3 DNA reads TGTGCCAGCAGTTTAGGACTAGCGGAAGGTAGCACAGATACGCAGTATTTT. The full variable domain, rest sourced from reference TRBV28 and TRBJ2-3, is DVKVTQSSRYLVKRTGEKVFLECVQDMDHENMFWYRQDPGLGLRLIYFSYDVKMKEKGDIPEGYSVSREKKERFSLILESASTNQTSMYLCASSLGLAEGSTDTQYFGPGTRLTVL.

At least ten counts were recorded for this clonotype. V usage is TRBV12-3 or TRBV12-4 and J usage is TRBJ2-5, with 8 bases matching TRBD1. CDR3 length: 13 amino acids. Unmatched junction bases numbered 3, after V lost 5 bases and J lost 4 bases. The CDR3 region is CASSPGQVETQYF. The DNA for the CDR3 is TGTGCCAGCAGTCCGGGACAGGTAGAGACCCAGTACTTC.

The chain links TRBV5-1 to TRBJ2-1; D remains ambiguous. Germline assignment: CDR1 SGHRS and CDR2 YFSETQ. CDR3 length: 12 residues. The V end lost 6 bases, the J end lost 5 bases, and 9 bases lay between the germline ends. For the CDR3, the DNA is TGCGCCAGCAAGGGCGGCCACAATGAGCAGTTCTTC. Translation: CASKGGHNEQFF.

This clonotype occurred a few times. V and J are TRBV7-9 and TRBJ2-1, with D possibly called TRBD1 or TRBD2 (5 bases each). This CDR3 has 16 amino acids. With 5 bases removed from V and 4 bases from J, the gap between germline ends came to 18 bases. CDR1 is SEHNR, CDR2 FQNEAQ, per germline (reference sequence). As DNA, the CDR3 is TGTGCCAGCAGCCCAGTAGGGTTGGGGGTTTACAATGAGCAGTTCTTC. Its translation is CASSPVGLGVYNEQFF.

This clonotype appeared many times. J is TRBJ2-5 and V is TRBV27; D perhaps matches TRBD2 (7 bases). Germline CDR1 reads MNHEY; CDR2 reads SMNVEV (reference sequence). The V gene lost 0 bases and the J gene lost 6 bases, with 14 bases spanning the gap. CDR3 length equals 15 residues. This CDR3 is CASSLSRGGAQTQYF. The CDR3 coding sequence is TGTGCCAGCAGTTTATCGAGGGGGGGCGCCCAGACCCAGTACTTC.

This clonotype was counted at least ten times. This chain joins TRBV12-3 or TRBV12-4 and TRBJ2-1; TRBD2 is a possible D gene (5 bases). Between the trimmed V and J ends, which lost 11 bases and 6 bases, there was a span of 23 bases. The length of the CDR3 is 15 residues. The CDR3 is CAGSSPGSSGNEQFF. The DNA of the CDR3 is TGTGCCGGGAGCTCCCCGGGATCTAGTGGCAATGAGCAGTTCTTC.

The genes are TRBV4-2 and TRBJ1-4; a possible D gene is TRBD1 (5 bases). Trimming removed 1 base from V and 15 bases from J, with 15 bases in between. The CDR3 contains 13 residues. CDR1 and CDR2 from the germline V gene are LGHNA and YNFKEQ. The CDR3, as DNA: TGTGCCAGCAGCCAAGGGGAAGGGGCGTGGGTGTTTTTT. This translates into CASSQGEGAWVFF.

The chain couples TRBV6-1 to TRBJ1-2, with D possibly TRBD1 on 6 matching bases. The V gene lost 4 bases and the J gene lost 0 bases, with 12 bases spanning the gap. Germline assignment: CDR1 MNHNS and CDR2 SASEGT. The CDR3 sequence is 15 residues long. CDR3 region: CASSVRGGPNYGYTF. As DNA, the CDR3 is TGTGCCAGCAGTGTCCGCGGGGGGCCTAACTATGGCTACACCTTC.

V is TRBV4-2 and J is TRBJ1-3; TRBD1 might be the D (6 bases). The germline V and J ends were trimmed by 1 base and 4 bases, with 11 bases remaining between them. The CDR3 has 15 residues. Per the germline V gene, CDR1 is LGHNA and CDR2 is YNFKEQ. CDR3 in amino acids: CASSQVEGEGNTIYF. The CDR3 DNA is TGTGCCAGCAGCCAAGTTGAGGGGGAAGGAAACACCATATATTTT.

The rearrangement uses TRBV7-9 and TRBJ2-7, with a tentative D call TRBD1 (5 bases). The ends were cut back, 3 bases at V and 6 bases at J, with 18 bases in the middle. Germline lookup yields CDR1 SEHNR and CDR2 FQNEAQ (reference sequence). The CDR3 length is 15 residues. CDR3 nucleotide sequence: TGTGCCAGCAGCTTGACACTGGGGCGGAAAAGCGAGCAGTACTTC. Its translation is CASSLTLGRKSEQYF.

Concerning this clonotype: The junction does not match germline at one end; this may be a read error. CDR3 region: CATRTDRTNEKLLF. The CDR3 DNA sequence: TGTGCCACCAGGACGGACAGAACTAATGAAAAACTGCTTTTT. The genes are TRBV15 and TRBJ1-4; weak D call: TRBD1 (6 bases). CDR3 length: 14 amino acids. Looked up from germline, CDR1 is LNHNV and CDR2 is YYDKDF (reference sequence).

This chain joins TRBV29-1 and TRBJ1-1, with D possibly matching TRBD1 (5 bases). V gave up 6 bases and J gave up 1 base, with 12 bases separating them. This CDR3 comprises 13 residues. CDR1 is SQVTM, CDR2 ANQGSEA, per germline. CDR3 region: CSVTTAANTEAFF. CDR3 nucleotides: TGCAGCGTCACGACAGCAGCGAACACTGAAGCTTTCTTT.

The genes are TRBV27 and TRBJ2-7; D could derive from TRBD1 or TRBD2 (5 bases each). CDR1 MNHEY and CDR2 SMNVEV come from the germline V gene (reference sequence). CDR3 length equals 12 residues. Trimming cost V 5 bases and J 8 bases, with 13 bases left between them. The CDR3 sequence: CASSRPREKQYF. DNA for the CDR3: TGTGCCAGCAGTCGGCCCAGGGAGAAGCAGTACTTC.

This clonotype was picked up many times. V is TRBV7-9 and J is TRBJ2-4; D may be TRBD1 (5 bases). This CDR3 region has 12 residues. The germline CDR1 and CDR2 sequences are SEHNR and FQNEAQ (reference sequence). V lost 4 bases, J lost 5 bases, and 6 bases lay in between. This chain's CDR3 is CASSSQENIQYF. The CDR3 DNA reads TGTGCCAGCAGCTCACAGGAAAACATTCAGTACTTC.